Below are 18 T cell receptor beta chains sequenced from a single sample in a study of shared clonotypes between healthy human individuals (dated by TCRdb to the early 2020s). Libraries came from the immunoSEQ multiplex PCR assay. The clones in this table, taken by TCRdb from immuneACCESS, are in-frame only. Not every clone is retained; where verified, under half of the shortfall comes from an unresolved V gene, and the cause of the rest is unknown. The sample table shows roughly 2,000,000 clones, and roughly 95% are seen once. The ten largest account for around 1.7% of the sample. For the CD8 naive samples, CD45RO-negative cells were positively selected for CCR7, yielding a CD45RA+CCR7+ population from which TemRA cells were excluded. Sequenced: naive CD8+ T cells from PBMCs. The cell subset or site label on this specimen signifies: CD45RA+CCR7+. The origin of the receptors is a young man in good health. Some clones in this sample may be carry-over from other donors' samples.

The chain carries TRBV5-1 and TRBJ2-1, with D uncertain. This CDR3 is 11 amino acids long. V gave up 3 bases and J gave up 5 bases, with 3 bases separating them. CDR1 SGHRS and CDR2 YFSETQ come from the germline V gene. In DNA, the CDR3 is TGCGCCAGCAGCTATAACAATGAGCAGTTCTTC. Protein: CASSYNNEQFF.

The rearrangement joins TRBV27 to TRBJ2-7; no clear D gene. Germline loops: CDR1 MNHEY, CDR2 SMNVEV (reference sequence). The CDR3 covers 16 residues. V was clipped by 6 bases and J by 2 bases, with 20 bases between them. The CDR3 bases are TGTGCCAGCAGGCCCCACGAGGAAAGTAGTCCCTACGAGCAGTACTTC. Translation: CASRPHEESSPYEQYF.

Regarding this clone: Other DNA sequences from this sample encode an identical CDR3 as well. The V call is TRBV9, the J call TRBJ2-7; D ambiguous. Germline-derived CDR1 and CDR2 are SGDLS and YYNGEE. V was pared by 0 bases and J by 1 base, with 5 bases between. The CDR3 is 13 residues long. The CDR3 DNA reads TGTGCCAGCAGCGTAGATCCGTCCTACGAGCAGTACTTC. It is translated as CASSVDPSYEQYF.

The chain recombines TRBV6-1 with TRBJ2-7; D call uncertain. Germline V gene sequence: CDR1 MNHNS, CDR2 SASEGT. The CDR3 length is 15 residues. Trimming removed 2 bases from V and 2 bases from J, with 13 bases in between. CDR3 protein: CASSEIPSPTYEQYF. CDR3 nucleotides: TGTGCCAGCAGTGAAATTCCAAGTCCAACCTACGAGCAGTACTTC.

This chain joins TRBV28 and TRBJ2-7; TRBD1 or TRBD2 may be the D gene (6 bases each). The CDR3 covers 13 residues. Per the germline V gene, CDR1 is MDHEN and CDR2 is SYDVKM. V lost 0 bases, J lost 11 bases, and 14 bases lay in between. The CDR3 sequence: CASSLWRGAGEYF. DNA for the CDR3: TGTGCCAGCAGTTTATGGAGGGGGGCCGGCGAGTACTTC.

The gene calls are TRBV7-6 and TRBJ2-5; 10 bases agree with TRBD2. CDR3 length: 15 residues. CDR1 and CDR2 from the germline V gene are SGHVS and FNYEAQ. The trim removed 5 bases at V and 1 base at J, leaving 4 bases unmatched. The CDR3 is CASSVTSGFQETQYF. CDR3 in DNA: TGTGCCAGCAGCGTGACTAGCGGGTTCCAAGAGACCCAGTACTTC.

The chain combines TRBV4-3 with TRBJ1-2; D is perhaps TRBD1 (5 bases). The CDR3 spans 15 residues. Trimming left V 1 base short and J 3 bases short, with 12 bases between. CDR1 and CDR2 (germline): LGHNA, YSLEER. The CDR3, as DNA: TGCGCCAGCAGCCAAGTTGTGCGGGACTACTATGGCTACACCTTC. Protein product: CASSQVVRDYYGYTF.

V is TRBV27 and J is TRBJ1-5; tentative D call: TRBD1 (5 bases). Germline-derived CDR1 and CDR2 are MNHEY and SMNVEV (reference sequence). V was pared by 4 bases and J by 1 base, with 11 bases between. The CDR3 runs 15 residues. This CDR3 reads CASSWGKGSNQPQHF. For the CDR3, the DNA is TGTGCCAGCAGTTGGGGCAAAGGGAGCAATCAGCCCCAGCATTTT.

This chain uses TRBV7-8 with TRBJ2-3, with a tentative D call TRBD1 (6 bases). The V gene's germline CDR1 is SGHVS and CDR2 FQNEAQ. This CDR3 has 14 amino acids. V lost 1 base and J 2 bases, leaving 7 bases between the germline ends. As DNA, the CDR3 is TGTGCCAGCAGCTTAGGGGACATCACAGATACGCAGTATTTT. This encodes CASSLGDITDTQYF.

V is TRBV27 and J is TRBJ2-3, with 7 bases fitting TRBD2. V trimming: 6 bases; J trimming: 2 bases; junction bases outside the gene matches: 11. The CDR3 covers 16 residues. The germline CDR1 and CDR2 sequences are MNHEY and SMNVEV (reference sequence). The CDR3 reads CASSPSAGEITDTQYF. The CDR3 DNA is TGTGCCAGCAGCCCCTCCGCGGGAGAAATCACAGATACGCAGTATTTT.

The chain couples TRBV11-3 to TRBJ2-1, with D hard to call. Per germline, CDR1 SGHNT and CDR2 YENEEA. This CDR3 has 14 residues. V lost 5 bases to trimming and J lost 6 bases, with 14 bases between them. The CDR3 nucleotides are TGTGCCAGCAGCCTAAGACCTCCGGGCAATGAGCAGTTCTTC. Its translation is CASSLRPPGNEQFF.

The gene calls are TRBV28 and TRBJ2-7, with 10 bases fitting TRBD2. Germline CDR1 and CDR2: MDHEN and SYDVKM. V was pared by 10 bases and J by 0 bases, with 6 bases of the junction left unmatched. This CDR3 contains 14 residues. CDR3 amino acids: CAISLAGGSYEQYF. In nucleotides, the CDR3 is TGTGCCATTTCTTTAGCGGGGGGCTCCTACGAGCAGTACTTC. The whole variable domain, filled in from reference TRBV28 and TRBJ2-7, reads DVKVTQSSRYLVKRTGEKVFLECVQDMDHENMFWYRQDPGLGLRLIYFSYDVKMKEKGDIPEGYSVSREKKERFSLILESASTNQTSMYLCAISLAGGSYEQYFGPGTRLTVT.

This clone was seen a single time. The same CDR3 arises from other DNA sequences in this sample as well. This chain joins TRBV7-9 and TRBJ2-1; D is tentatively TRBD1 or TRBD2 (5 bases each). The germline V gene encodes CDR1 SEHNR and CDR2 FQNEAQ (reference sequence). Trimming stripped 4 bases from V and 0 bases from J, with 10 bases between. This CDR3 comprises 15 residues. The CDR3 reads CASSSGPSSYNEQFF. Written as DNA, the CDR3 is TGTGCCAGCAGCTCGGGACCGAGCTCCTACAATGAGCAGTTCTTC.

This clone was found once. The J gene is TRBJ2-5, the V gene TRBV7-9; no definite D call. The V end was cut by 1 base, the J end by 5 bases, with 14 bases between. CDR3 size: 15 residues. The germline gives CDR1 SEHNR, CDR2 FQNEAQ (reference sequence). CDR3 in DNA: TGTGCCAGCAGCTTAGGGGCCGAGCTTCTTGAGACCCAGTACTTC. It translates to CASSLGAELLETQYF. The full variable domain, in which reference TRBV7-9 and TRBJ2-5 provide the parts outside the CDR3, is DTGVSQNPRHKITKRGQNVTFRCDPISEHNRLYWYRQTLGQGPEFLTYFQNEAQLEKSRLLSDRFSAERPKGSFSTLEIQRTEQGDSAMYLCASSLGAELLETQYFGPGTRLLVL.

The V gene is TRBV2, the J gene TRBJ2-1, with a possible D match to TRBD2 (6 bases). There are 13 residues in the CDR3. CDR1 is SNHLY and CDR2 is FYNNEI in the germline V gene. Trimming shortened V by 6 bases and J by 7 bases, and 13 bases separated the two germline ends. CDR3 sequence reads: CASRGTGENEQFF. The CDR3 bases are TGTGCCAGCAGAGGGACGGGGGAGAATGAGCAGTTCTTC.

The J gene is TRBJ1-4, the V gene TRBV5-8, with 12 positions matching TRBD1. The CDR3 covers 15 residues. In germline, CDR1 is SGHTS, CDR2 YDEGEE. V lost 0 bases and J lost 10; bases outside the gene matches: 4. In nucleotides, the CDR3 is TGTGCCAGCAGCTTGGATTGGGACAGGGGGCGAAAACTGTTTTTT. Residues: CASSLDWDRGRKLFF.

This sequence joins TRBV16 and TRBJ2-7; 7 bases agree with TRBD1. The CDR3 has 17 residues. J was trimmed by 5 bases and V by 0 bases; bases with no gene match: 13. The germline V gene encodes CDR1 KGHSY and CDR2 FQNENV. The CDR3 region has the DNA TGTGCCAGCAGCCAATCGCGTGAGGGGGCTTCCTCGAACGAGCAGTACTTC. This encodes CASSQSREGASSNEQYF.

Details on this clone: An end of the junction does not agree with germline; a read error may underlie this. This chain links TRBV4-1 with TRBJ2-7; D might be TRBD1 (6 bases). This CDR3 has 16 residues. CDR1 and CDR2 from the germline V gene are MGHRA and YSYEKL. CDR3 bases: TGCGCCAGCAGCCAAGAAGTAAGGACAGTCGCCTACGGGCAGTACTTC. Translating it yields CASSQEVRTVAYGQYF.